Listed below are T cell receptor beta chains from one sample, sequenced in a study of blood T cell repertoires in COVID-19. Assay used: immunoSEQ multiplex PCR; TCRdb lists only in-frame clones, some missing. This table has about 140,000 clones, 70% to 90% appearing once. Sequencing was carried out using peripheral blood. All receptors come from a woman aged 60-70 years with acute or convalescent COVID-19. The conserved cysteine and the conserved F or W are not part of the CDR3 here. Fields, in order: J gene, V gene, CDR3 protein.

TRBJ1-2 TRBV28 ASLQGLTVNYGYT
TRBJ2-7 TRBV28 ASSPRDSTYEQY
TRBJ2-1 TRBV10-3 AISGVGVRYNEQF
TRBJ2-1 TRBV6-4 ASSVLPGQGAGNEQF
TRBJ1-2 TRBV28 ASSPPGLGYGYT
TRBJ1-2 TRBV5-1 ASRETGGNGGYT
TRBJ2-1 TRBV5-1 ASSRGALDEISDNEQF
TRBJ1-1 TRBV5-8 ASSLGYGQGRLNTEAF
TRBJ1-2 TRBV4-2 ASSQETGGASYGYT
TRBJ2-3 TRBV7-6 ASSLGSSGADTQY
TRBJ1-5 TRBV28 ASSLVQFNQPQH
TRBJ1-4 TRBV4-1 ASSQEVGGLGEKLF
TRBJ1-3 TRBV7-6 ASSLVSTASGNTIY
TRBJ1-6 TRBV12-3/TRBV12-4 ASSLRENSPLH
TRBJ1-5 TRBV21-1 ASSKGPPDATSHPRPQH
TRBJ1-5 TRBV6-6 ASSHREGQVQPQH
TRBJ1-4 TRBV3-1/TRBV3-2 ASTSRVGNEKLF
TRBJ2-7 TRBV11-3 ASSQLFGGYEQY
TRBJ1-4 TRBV5-5 ASSSGHSATNEKLF
TRBJ2-1 TRBV19 ASSRPPESQEQF
TRBJ1-1 TRBV6-1 ASSEVRTGNTEAF
TRBJ2-5 TRBV11-3 ASSLGSATQETQY
TRBJ1-2 TRBV5-1 ASSLGQGGDGYT
TRBJ1-2 TRBV7-9 ASSSLETVGKNYGYT
TRBJ1-6 TRBV5-1 ASSLGDTSSPLH
TRBJ2-5 TRBV7-8 ASSRTGGETQY
TRBJ2-7 TRBV7-9 ASSLDHPYEQY
TRBJ2-1 TRBV23-1 ASSPRGGECYNEQF
TRBJ1-2 TRBV11-1 ASSLGRAAGYT
TRBJ1-4 TRBV7-9 ASSPGLANEKLF
TRBJ2-2 TRBV6-5 ASRQQSVNTGELF
TRBJ1-1 TRBV7-2 ASSFTGTDTEAF
TRBJ1-5 TRBV28 ASSLPLGGRAQH
TRBJ1-3 TRBV9 ASSEPWTGGFGNTIY
TRBJ2-7 TRBV6-5 ASSYDREPYEQY
TRBJ1-1 TRBV30 AWSVSVLTRKAGTEAF
TRBJ1-2 TRBV19 ASTWTGSYGYT
TRBJ2-3 TRBV7-6 ASSLEGRRVSPTDTQY
TRBJ1-2 TRBV6-5 ASSPGTVFKGYT
TRBJ2-7 TRBV6-5 ASSYGQGIGQQY
TRBJ1-6 TRBV2 ASSSDSPLH
TRBJ1-2 TRBV11-3 ASRPTGSYGYT
TRBJ1-5 TRBV4-1 ASSQVYRGSNQPQH
TRBJ1-5 TRBV30 AWSVRVAAGEYNQPQH
TRBJ2-7 TRBV19 ANSRTASGGSYEQY
TRBJ1-1 TRBV29-1 SVEDRKRTGQVGSTEAF
TRBJ1-3 TRBV3-1/TRBV3-2 ASSDRGSGNTIY
TRBJ1-5 TRBV18 ASSPSLDQPQH
TRBJ2-7 TRBV5-8 ASSRGPYEQY
TRBJ2-1 TRBV6-6 ASSYCGGTKCNEQF
TRBJ2-5 TRBV5-1 ASSLGGPAGQETQY
TRBJ2-1 TRBV5-1 ASSPRTSGVYNEQF
TRBJ1-1 TRBV10-2 ASNLDGGEAF
TRBJ2-2 TRBV5-4 ASSMGAEAGELF
TRBJ1-2 TRBV10-3 AINSGLHYGYT
TRBJ1-4 TRBV19 ASNSDRVGEKLF
TRBJ1-4 TRBV18 ASSLRTGQLF
TRBJ2-5 TRBV4-2 ASSPLAGGPETQY